What follows are 10 T cell receptor beta chains derived from one specimen sequenced in a study of shared T cell receptors in the human thymus (dated by TCRdb to about 2021). Libraries were built with the immunoSEQ multiplex PCR assay. TCRdb stores this immuneACCESS table with in-frame sequences only. Part of the clones is absent; in the studies checked, under half of the shortfall reflects unresolved V genes, and no reason is known for the rest. Present in this sample are almost 550,000 clones, about 84% of which were seen just once. The top ten clones comprise 0.01% to 0.015% of the sample. This sample was shared with a second study, whose subject was human thymus T cells.

The material sequenced was thymocytes. The receptor source for this set is a boy under three years old with a congenital heart defect. Donor details come from another sample of the same person, matched by shared clones.

This clone was recorded only once. The rearrangement links TRBV14 to TRBJ2-7; maybe TRBD2 (6 bases). The CDR3 has 15 amino acids. The V gene's germline CDR1 is SGHDN and CDR2 FVKESK. V shed 0 bases and J shed 4 bases, with 13 bases lying between them. The CDR3 reads CASSQDGGIGYEQYF. CDR3 nucleotide sequence: TGTGCCAGCAGCCAAGATGGCGGGATAGGTTACGAGCAGTACTTC. Variable domain in full (rest from reference TRBV14 and TRBJ2-7): EAGVTQFPSHSVIEKGQTVTLRCDPISGHDNLYWYRRVMGKEIKFLLHFVKESKQDESGMPNNRFLAERTGGTYSTLKVQPAELEDSGVYFCASSQDGGIGYEQYFGPGTRLTVT.

The CDR3 loop reads CAWSRSRATPNYGYTF. CDR3 bases: TGTGCCTGGAGTCGGAGCAGGGCGACCCCTAACTATGGCTACACCTTC. The chain employs TRBV30 and TRBJ1-2; weak D call: TRBD1 (5 bases). CDR1 GTSNPN and CDR2 SVGIG come from the germline V gene (reference sequence). Trimming took off 2 bases at V and 0 bases at J, with 16 bases between the two ends. The CDR3 has 16 residues.

A single count supports this clone. The V and J genes are TRBV4-2 and TRBJ2-2; maybe TRBD2 (7 bases). Trimming pared 0 bases from V and 3 bases from J, leaving 14 bases between. Germline-derived CDR1 and CDR2 are LGHNA and YNFKEQ. The CDR3 has 17 amino acids. The CDR3 DNA follows: TGTGCCAGCAGCCAAGATTGGGGGGGGGCGGACACCGGGGAGCTGTTTTTT. Translation: CASSQDWGGADTGELFF.

This clone was counted between two and nine times. The chain combines TRBV5-5 with TRBJ1-2; D is possibly TRBD1 (5 bases). V lost 2 bases and J 1 base, leaving 12 bases between the germline ends. Germline CDR1 SGHKS, CDR2 YYEKEE (reference sequence). This CDR3 contains 15 residues. The CDR3 nucleotides read TGTGCCAGCAGCTTATCGGGCGACAGTAACTATGGCTACACCTTC. It yields the protein CASSLSGDSNYGYTF.

This clone occurred a few times. At one of its ends the junction is not consistent with the germline gene, which may arise from a read error. V is TRBV28 and J is TRBJ2-1, with D possibly TRBD2 on 5 matching bases. Germline-derived CDR1 and CDR2 are MDHEN and SYDVKM. CDR3 length: 11 amino acids. The CDR3 nucleotides read TGTGCCAGCAGAGAGGACGGGGATCATGTCTTC. It yields the protein CASREDGDHVF.

The V and J genes are TRBV19 and TRBJ1-5, with D possibly matching TRBD1 (6 bases). The CDR3 runs 16 residues. V was cut by 6 bases and J by 0 bases, with 15 bases left in between. The germline V gene has CDR1 LNHDA and CDR2 SQIVND (reference sequence). CDR3 sequence reads: CASRGDRHYSNQPQHF. The CDR3 DNA sequence: TGTGCCAGTAGGGGAGACAGGCACTATAGCAATCAGCCCCAGCATTTT.

This clone was seen a few times. The chain couples TRBV7-9 to TRBJ2-1, with TRBD1 as a possible D gene (6 bases). The CDR3 is made up of 17 amino acids. Germline lookup yields CDR1 SEHNR and CDR2 FQNEAQ (reference sequence). The V end was cut by 5 bases, the J end by 5 bases, with 22 bases between. The CDR3 reads CASSPGVGKVRDNEQFF. Written as DNA, the CDR3 is TGTGCCAGCAGCCCAGGGGTAGGGAAGGTAAGGGACAATGAGCAGTTCTTC.

Note on this clone: The junction departs from the called germline gene at one end, perhaps through a read error. The chain recombines TRBV12-5 with TRBJ2-3; D is unclear. The CDR3 runs to 13 residues. Germline V CDR1 and CDR2: LGHNT, FRNRAP. In nucleotides, the CDR3 is TGTGCTAGTGGTTTGGCACAACCTGGCTCTCTAGATTTC. Amino acids: CASGLAQPGSLDF.

The CDR3 reads CASSESRVNTEAFF. The CDR3 DNA reads TGCGCCAGCAGTGAGTCACGGGTGAACACTGAAGCTTTCTTT. The chain combines TRBV10-1 with TRBJ1-1; no definite D call. V was clipped by 0 bases and J by 0 bases, with 5 bases between them. The CDR3 has 14 amino acids. Germline-derived CDR1 and CDR2 are WNHNN and SYGVQD (reference sequence).

The chain joins TRBV7-2 to TRBJ2-3; possibly TRBD2 for D (6 bases). V lost 5 bases to trimming and J lost 6 bases, with 21 bases between them. This CDR3 is built from 16 residues. CDR1 is SGHTA and CDR2 is FQGNSA in the germline V gene. CDR3 loop: CASSPSRERVGDTQYF. In nucleotides, the CDR3 is TGTGCCAGCAGCCCCTCCCGGGAGCGGGTGGGGGATACGCAGTATTTT.